This record concerns one T cell receptor (beta chain) sequence. The antigen remains unidentified. This sample was included in a study of somatic mutations in cytotoxic T cells in rheumatoid arthritis. Overall study results and limits: The study found CD8+ clonality increased with age in rheumatoid arthritis patients, not healthy controls.

The data were produced by immunoSEQ multiplex PCR, yet TCRdb's version contains in-frame clones alone and is incomplete. The sample carries tens of thousands of clones, roughly 80% recorded once. The CDR3 is 13 amino acids. V shed 2 bases and J shed 3 bases, with 5 bases lying between them. The germline V gene has CDR1 MRHNA and CDR2 SNTAGT. The chain uses TRBV6-4 and TRBJ2-1; D call uncertain. The TCR comes from a man aged 50 to 60 in good health. Source material: CD8+ T cells sorted from blood. CDR3 sequence (DNA): TGTGCCAGCAGTGACGGGGACTACAATGAGCAGTTCTTC. Residues: CASSDGDYNEQFF.